Detailed here is one T cell receptor beta chain. Its antigen is not known. This sample is drawn from a study of cytomegalovirus exposure and HLA in healthy donors. J was trimmed by 4 bases and V by 4 bases; bases with no gene match: 4. The CDR3 sequence is 15 residues long. The germline CDR1 and CDR2 sequences are MNHNS and SASEGT. Regarding the study as a whole: Data from an earlier analysis indicated that most TCR beta V segments were productive either about 87% or about 30% of the time. Fewer N-insertions than the roughly 600-donor mean were reportedly shown by an Asian-associated ancestry cluster in a later analysis.

This PCR relied on a set of 60 Vbeta primers and 13 Jbeta primers. Sequenced by immunoSEQ multiplex PCR; TCRdb stores in-frame clones only, minus some. Of about 110,000 clones in the sample, roughly 80% were seen once. The sequenced sample consisted of PBMCs. The sequence was obtained from a man aged 30 to 39 in good health and CMV-seropositive. The V call is TRBV6-1, the J call TRBJ2-1, with 10 bases that match TRBD2. DNA of the CDR3: TGTGCCAGCAGTGTCTGGACTAGCGGTTACAATGAGCAGTTCTTC. It specifies CASSVWTSGYNEQFF.